This T cell receptor (beta chain) originates from a study of blood T cell repertoires in COVID-19. Study at large: Sample material is recorded as cDNA or gDNA derived from T cells, B-cell-depleted T cells, or PBMCs.

In the study's own analysis: Counts of nucleated cells, estimated from reference gene primer amplification, were obtained. TCRdb's copy holds only in-frame clones and misses some; the assay was immunoSEQ multiplex PCR. V and J calls and clone size are those listed in that table; D and trimming were worked out from the DNA. This table holds 55,000 to 70,000 clones, around 90% found once. With 5 bases clipped from V and 4 bases from J, the junction kept 10 bases outside the gene matches. The germline gives CDR1 SGHDN, CDR2 FVKESK. This CDR3 comprises 15 residues. Input material: peripheral blood. The V call is TRBV14, the J call TRBJ2-5; TRBD2 agrees at 7 bases. The sequence was obtained from a woman between 45 and 65 years old with COVID-19, enrolled during active disease. The CDR3 region is CASSGGGKRGETQYF. Written as DNA, the CDR3 is TGTGCCAGCAGCGGCGGGGGTAAAAGGGGAGAGACCCAGTACTTC.